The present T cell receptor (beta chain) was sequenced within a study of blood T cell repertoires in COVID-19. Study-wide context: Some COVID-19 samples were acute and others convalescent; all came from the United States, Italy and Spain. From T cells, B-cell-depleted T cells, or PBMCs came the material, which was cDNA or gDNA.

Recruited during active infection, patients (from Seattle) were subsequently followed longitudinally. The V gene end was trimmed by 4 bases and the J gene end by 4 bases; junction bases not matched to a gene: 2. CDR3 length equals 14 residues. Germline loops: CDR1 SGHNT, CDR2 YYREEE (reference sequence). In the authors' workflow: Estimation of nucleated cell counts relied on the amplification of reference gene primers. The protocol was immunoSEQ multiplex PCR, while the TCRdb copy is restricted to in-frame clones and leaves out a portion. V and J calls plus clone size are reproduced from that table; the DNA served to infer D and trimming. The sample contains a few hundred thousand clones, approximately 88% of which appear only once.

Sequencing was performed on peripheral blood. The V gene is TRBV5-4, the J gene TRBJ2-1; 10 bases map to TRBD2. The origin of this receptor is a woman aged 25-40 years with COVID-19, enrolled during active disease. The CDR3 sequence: CASSSSGGYNEQFF. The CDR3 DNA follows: TGTGCCAGCAGCAGTAGCGGGGGGTACAATGAGCAGTTCTTC.